The clone carrying this T cell receptor beta chain appeared many times. TCRdb re-called the RACE reads through MiXCR, storing one row per CDR3 protein. Among roughly 380,000 distinct CDR3 sequences listed, roughly 5% were seen once. This sample was included in a study of human T cells and chemical hapten exposure. As for time point: patch test 1, 2 weeks after DPC sensitization. Treatment in this sample: therapeutic diphenylcyclopropenone sensitization with weekly scalp DPC. The CDR3 has 12 amino acids. Germline CDR1 and CDR2: DFQATT and SNEGSKA (reference sequence). Trimming took 2 bases from V and 10 from J, leaving 14 bases between them.

The specimen was whole blood, collected in connection with sensitization to the hapten diphenylcyclopropenone (DPC). The TCR comes from a woman aged 50 to 60 with alopecia areata. Some clones in this sample may be carry-over from other donors' samples. This chain connects TRBV20-1 to TRBJ1-1, with D perhaps matching TRBD1 (6 bases). The CDR3 DNA reads TGCAGTGCTAGAATGGGCAGGGGAGGAGCTTTCTTT. This translates into CSARMGRGGAFF.